A selection of T cell receptor beta chains follows, all from one sample in a study of beta chain features in type 1 diabetes. Assay used: immunoSEQ multiplex PCR; TCRdb lists only in-frame clones, some missing. The sample contains almost 250,000 clones, over 12% of which appear only once. What was sequenced was naive CD4+ T cells from blood. The receptors stem from a woman aged 40 to 50 in good health. The CDR3 runs from the conserved cysteine through the conserved F or W. Each record gives: D gene, J gene, V gene, clone size, CDR3 protein, CDR3 DNA. The D gene is left open where the match is weak. Rows give clone size only sometimes, using once, few, many, or a class for an expanded clone.

-	TRBJ2-3	TRBV29-1	-	CSVPEHRTDTQYF	TGCAGCGTCCCGGAGCACCGCACAGATACGCAGTATTTT
-	TRBJ2-2	TRBV14	many	CASSHAGSGELFF	TGTGCCAGCAGCCATGCAGGGTCCGGGGAGCTGTTTTTT
TRBD1	TRBJ1-3	TRBV5-1	-	CASSRGTGGNTIYF	TGCGCCAGCAGCCGCGGGACAGGGGGAAACACCATATATTTT
TRBD2	TRBJ2-7	TRBV11-2	-	CASSPRASGERSYEQYF	TGTGCCAGCAGTCCGAGGGCTAGCGGGGAACGCTCCTACGAGCAGTACTTC
TRBD1	TRBJ1-3	TRBV18	-	CASSPGVGTVRSGNTIYF	TGTGCCAGCTCACCAGGGGTCGGGACAGTCCGCTCTGGAAACACCATATATTTT
-	TRBJ1-4	TRBV6-5	-	CASSRQENEKLFF	TGTGCCAGCAGCCGACAAGAAAATGAAAAACTGTTTTTT
TRBD1	TRBJ1-2	TRBV14	few	CASSQGWTGVGYTF	TGTGCCAGCAGCCAAGGGTGGACAGGGGTTGGCTACACCTTC
TRBD2	TRBJ2-3	TRBV6-1	-	CASSGQVGGLAGTQPDTQYF	TGTGCCAGCAGTGGCCAAGTGGGGGGACTAGCGGGGACGCAGCCAGATACGCAGTATTTT
TRBD1	TRBJ2-4	TRBV7-2	few	CASSLAAGTGGRAKNIQYF	TGTGCCAGCAGCTTAGCAGCCGGGACAGGGGGCCGGGCCAAAAACATTCAGTACTTC
TRBD1	TRBJ1-6	TRBV25-1	-	CASSPGGSYNSPLHF	TGTGCCAGCAGCCCAGGGGGCTCCTATAATTCACCCCTCCACTTT
TRBD1	TRBJ2-5	TRBV27	few	CASSPSRFAGQGAGTQYF	TGTGCCAGCAGTCCCTCCCGGTTCGCGGGACAGGGGGCAGGGACCCAGTACTTC
TRBD1	TRBJ1-5	TRBV4-1	-	CASSPGQGGNQPQHF	TGCGCCAGCAGCCCAGGACAGGGTGGCAATCAGCCCCAGCATTTT
TRBD2	TRBJ2-2	TRBV5-4	few	CASSTSLAGGSGELFF	TGTGCCAGCAGCACTTCGCTAGCGGGGGGTAGCGGGGAGCTGTTTTTT
TRBD1	TRBJ1-2	TRBV18	-	CASSPDRVGYTF	TGTGCCAGCTCACCAGACAGGGTGGGCTACACCTTC
-	TRBJ1-3	TRBV18	-	CASSPTQDSSGNTIYF	TGTGCCAGCTCACCAACTCAGGACAGTTCTGGAAACACCATATATTTT
TRBD1	TRBJ1-3	TRBV2	few	CASSEGFGQGITGNTIYF	TGTGCCAGCAGTGAAGGGTTCGGACAGGGAATAACTGGAAACACCATATATTTT
TRBD2	TRBJ2-2	TRBV5-1	-	CASCTSGVNTGELFF	TGCGCCAGCTGCACTAGCGGGGTGAACACCGGGGAGCTGTTTTTT
TRBD1	TRBJ2-7	TRBV25-1	few	CASSDRGYEQYF	TGTGCCAGCAGTGACAGGGGGTACGAGCAGTACTTC
-	TRBJ1-2	TRBV29-1	few	CSVVKRTRVQGGYTF	TGCAGCGTTGTAAAGAGGACCAGGGTACAGGGTGGCTACACCTTC
-	TRBJ2-2	TRBV11-2	few	CASIPSAATGELFF	TGTGCCAGCATCCCCTCCGCGGCCACCGGGGAGCTGTTTTTT
TRBD1	TRBJ1-4	TRBV6-6	few	CASSRLTGMMFF	TGTGCCAGCAGCCGCCTGACAGGGATGATGTTTTTT
TRBD1	TRBJ2-5	TRBV5-6	-	CASVQGAARQETQYF	TGTGCCAGCGTACAGGGGGCTGCGAGACAAGAGACCCAGTACTTC
-	TRBJ1-3	TRBV18	-	CASSPSQLDTIYF	TGTGCCAGCTCACCGAGCCAGCTAGACACCATATATTTT
TRBD1	TRBJ1-1	TRBV5-1	few	CASSSEQGATEAFF	TGCGCCAGCAGCTCCGAACAGGGGGCCACTGAAGCTTTCTTT
-	TRBJ1-5	TRBV27	few	CASSPRQSNQPQHF	TGTGCCAGCAGTCCCAGACAGAGCAATCAGCCCCAGCATTTT
-	TRBJ2-2	TRBV29-1	few	CSATGTPLNTGELFF	TGCAGTGCGACCGGGACACCGTTGAACACCGGGGAGCTGTTTTTT
-	TRBJ2-5	TRBV5-1	-	CASSLRGPETQYF	TGCGCCAGCAGCTTGCGTGGCCCAGAGACCCAGTACTTC
TRBD1	TRBJ2-5	TRBV9	few	CASSFGQGETQYF	TGTGCCAGCAGCTTCGGACAGGGAGAGACCCAGTACTTC
TRBD1	TRBJ1-6	TRBV14	-	CASSQADRANSPLHF	TGTGCCAGCAGCCAAGCCGACAGGGCCAATTCACCCCTCCACTTT
TRBD2	TRBJ2-5	TRBV9	few	CASSVAGTSGGQETQYF	TGTGCCAGCAGCGTAGCGGGAACTAGCGGAGGTCAAGAGACCCAGTACTTC
TRBD2	TRBJ2-7	TRBV7-6	-	CASSLAGTFYEQYF	TGTGCCAGCAGCCTAGCGGGGACATTCTACGAGCAGTACTTC
TRBD1	TRBJ1-5	TRBV27	-	CASSSEQGINQPQHF	TGTGCCAGCAGTTCCGAACAGGGGATCAATCAGCCCCAGCATTTT
-	TRBJ2-1	TRBV19	few	CASSIVGGYEQFF	TGTGCCAGTAGTATAGTGGGGGGTTATGAGCAGTTCTTC
-	TRBJ2-7	TRBV5-6	few	CASSPLVRGESYEQYF	TGTGCCAGCAGCCCCCTTGTCAGGGGCGAATCCTACGAGCAGTACTTC
TRBD1	TRBJ2-7	TRBV2	few	CASRQGAYEQYF	TGTGCCAGCCGGCAGGGGGCCTACGAGCAGTACTTC
TRBD1	TRBJ1-5	TRBV4-1	-	CASSQTLTGANQPQHF	TGCGCCAGCAGCCAAACCCTGACAGGGGCCAATCAGCCCCAGCATTTT
-	TRBJ1-1	TRBV29-1	few	CSARGGRGGRVGSTEAFF	TGCAGCGCCCGGGGGGGGCGGGGAGGTCGGGTTGGGAGCACTGAAGCTTTCTTT
-	TRBJ1-6	TRBV15	-	CATRGGIPNSPLHF	TGTGCCACGCGGGGGGGGATCCCAAATTCACCCCTCCACTTT
TRBD1	TRBJ2-7	TRBV6-5	-	CASSRQGFYEQYF	TGTGCCAGCAGCAGACAGGGCTTCTACGAGCAGTACTTC
-	TRBJ2-7	TRBV25-1	-	CASSQRGYEQYF	TGTGCCAGCAGCCAAAGAGGGTACGAGCAGTACTTC
-	TRBJ2-3	TRBV18	-	CASSPPGGVMDTQYF	TGTGCCAGCTCACCACCGGGCGGGGTTATGGATACGCAGTATTTT
-	TRBJ1-1	TRBV2	few	CASRAGVANTEAFF	TGTGCCAGCAGGGCGGGTGTGGCGAACACTGAAGCTTTCTTT
TRBD1	TRBJ1-5	TRBV7-2	few	CASSLDRVLSQPQHF	TGTGCCAGCAGTCTCGACAGGGTGCTGAGTCAGCCCCAGCATTTT
-	TRBJ2-1	TRBV18	-	CASSPNDRAGEQFF	TGTGCCAGCTCCCCAAACGACAGAGCTGGTGAGCAGTTCTTC
-	TRBJ2-4	TRBV18	-	CASSPPERRAKNIQYF	TGTGCCAGCTCACCACCGGAACGGAGAGCCAAAAACATTCAGTACTTC
TRBD1	TRBJ2-7	TRBV5-1	-	CASSLSGQGDEQYF	TGCGCCAGCAGCTTGTCGGGACAGGGGGATGAGCAGTACTTC
-	TRBJ1-1	TRBV6-1	-	CASSETDEGNTEAFF	TGTGCCAGCAGTGAGACGGACGAGGGGAACACTGAAGCTTTCTTT
TRBD1	TRBJ2-5	TRBV7-2	-	CASSPDRGGTQYF	TGTGCCAGCAGCCCCGACAGGGGTGGGACCCAGTACTTC